These 25 T cell receptor beta chains were all obtained from the same sample, sequenced in a study of blood T cell repertoires in COVID-19. Generated by immunoSEQ multiplex PCR, the TCRdb table keeps only in-frame clones and is missing some. This table has about 95,000 clones, roughly four fifths appearing once. Specimen: peripheral blood. The receptors stem from a human donor in a cohort sampled during active COVID-19.

The chain combines TRBV18 with TRBJ1-1, with D uncertain. The germline gives CDR1 KGHSH, CDR2 LQKENI. This CDR3 has 14 residues. Deletions cut 3 bases from V and 1 base from J, with 9 bases between. The CDR3 DNA is TGTGCCAGCTCACCCCAAGCTACGAACACTGAAGCTTTCTTT. Its translation: CASSPQATNTEAFF.

This clone was found once. V and J are TRBV18 and TRBJ2-5, with 7 nucleotides matching TRBD2. Germline trimming cut 3 bases from V and 1 base from J; bases unmatched to any gene: 5. The CDR3 length is 15 residues. Germline lookup yields CDR1 KGHSH and CDR2 LQKENI. The CDR3 coding sequence is TGTGCCAGCTCACCGGGCCTAGCGGTCCAAGAGACCCAGTACTTC. Translating it yields CASSPGLAVQETQYF.

The rearrangement uses TRBV19 and TRBJ2-1; D may be TRBD2 (6 bases). The CDR3 runs to 16 residues. In germline, CDR1 is LNHDA, CDR2 SQIVND (reference sequence). The germline V and J ends were trimmed by 4 bases and 0 bases, with 13 bases remaining between them. CDR3 DNA sequence: TGTGCCAGTAGTAAGCCCGGGGGAAGCTCCTACAATGAGCAGTTCTTC. Translation gives CASSKPGGSSYNEQFF.

This clone was seen only once. J is TRBJ2-7 and V is TRBV15, with TRBD2 matching 9 bases. Germline CDR1 and CDR2: LNHNV and YYDKDF (reference sequence). The CDR3 runs to 18 residues. Unmatched junction bases numbered 16, after V lost 0 bases and J lost 7 bases. The DNA of the CDR3 is TGTGCCACCAGCAGAGATAGGAGCGACCGGGGGACTAGCAGGGAGCAGTACTTC. It is translated as CATSRDRSDRGTSREQYF. Full variable domain (outside the CDR3, taken from reference TRBV15 and TRBJ2-7): DAMVIQNPRYQVTQFGKPVTLSCSQTLNHNVMYWYQQKSSQAPKLLFHYYDKDFNNEADTPDNFQSRRPNTSFCFLDIRSPGLGDTAMYLCATSRDRSDRGTSREQYFGPGTRLTVT.

This clone was observed once. V is TRBV12-3 or TRBV12-4 and J is TRBJ1-1, with unresolved D. V dropped 3 bases and J dropped 1 base, with 3 bases sitting between them. The CDR3 runs to 12 residues. The CDR3 DNA reads as TGTGCCAGCAGTTTTCAGAACACTGAAGCTTTCTTT. This codes for CASSFQNTEAFF.

The chain recombines TRBV20-1 with TRBJ1-1, with D maybe TRBD1 (6 bases). This CDR3 has 14 residues. The germline gives CDR1 DFQATT, CDR2 SNEGSKA (reference sequence). The V gene lost 3 bases and the J gene lost 1 base, with 12 bases spanning the gap. CDR3 residues: CSASHGTTNTEAFF. As DNA, the CDR3 is TGCAGTGCTAGTCACGGGACAACGAACACTGAAGCTTTCTTT.

The chain is built from TRBV7-2 and TRBJ1-1, with a tentative D call TRBD1 (5 bases). Germline CDR1 is SGHTA and CDR2 is FQGNSA. Trimming took off 1 base at V and 9 bases at J, with 12 bases between the two ends. This CDR3 contains 13 residues. DNA for the CDR3: TGTGCCAGCAGCTTAGTTCGCAGGGTCCAAGCTTTCTTT. This sequence encodes CASSLVRRVQAFF.

The gene calls are TRBV6-5 and TRBJ2-2; perhaps TRBD2 as D (5 bases). Trimming removed 5 bases from V and 0 bases from J, with 10 bases in between. CDR1 and CDR2 (germline): MNHEY, SVGAGI. The CDR3 runs to 15 residues. CDR3 DNA sequence: TGTGCCAGCAGTCAGAGGGTCCCGAACACCGGGGAGCTGTTTTTT. Amino acid sequence: CASSQRVPNTGELFF.

This chain joins TRBV15 and TRBJ2-1; perhaps TRBD1 as D (5 bases). Per the germline V gene, CDR1 is LNHNV and CDR2 is YYDKDF (reference sequence). Trimming shortened V by 5 bases and J by 2 bases, and 13 bases separated the two germline ends. The CDR3 totals 15 residues. Here the CDR3 reads CATSQAGIAYNEQFF. The CDR3 DNA follows: TGTGCCACCAGCCAGGCAGGGATCGCCTACAATGAGCAGTTCTTC.

The chain is built from TRBV10-2 and TRBJ2-7; 8 bases fit TRBD1. V was clipped by 2 bases and J by 3 bases; unmatched bases: 0. The CDR3 consists of 13 residues. Germline CDR1 is WSHSY and CDR2 is SAAADI. CDR3 amino acids: CASSEGQGYEQYF. CDR3 in DNA: TGCGCCAGCAGTGAGGGACAGGGCTACGAGCAGTACTTC.

V gene TRBV5-1 combines with J gene TRBJ1-1, with D maybe TRBD1 (6 bases). CDR3 size: 14 residues. Germline CDR1 and CDR2: SGHRS and YFSETQ. V lost 6 bases and J lost 1, with 13 bases in between. CDR3 region: CASTGGSPNTEAFF. CDR3 nucleotide sequence: TGCGCCAGCACGGGGGGCAGCCCGAACACTGAAGCTTTCTTT.

This clone has a handful of counts. The CDR3 here is CASSLGLEAFF. CDR3 DNA: TGTGCCAGCAGCCTAGGGCTTGAAGCTTTCTTT. The gene calls are TRBV7-9 and TRBJ1-1; D not certain. Trimming shortened V by 5 bases and J by 7 bases, and 8 bases separated the two germline ends. Germline loops: CDR1 SEHNR, CDR2 FQNEAQ (reference sequence). This CDR3 has 11 amino acids.

This rearrangement joins TRBV7-6 to TRBJ1-6; 7 nucleotides line up with TRBD1. CDR1 and CDR2 from the germline V gene are SGHVS and FNYEAQ. The junction had 9 bases not matched to a gene; V was cut back by 3 bases and J by 10 bases. The CDR3 extends over 15 amino acids. CDR3 sequence (DNA): TGTGCCAGCAGCTTCATACAGGGGAAGGGATCACCCCTCCACTTT. This sequence encodes CASSFIQGKGSPLHF.

V and J are TRBV12-5 and TRBJ2-3, with D hard to call. Trimming pared 3 bases from V and 5 bases from J, leaving 3 bases between. The CDR3 extends over 11 amino acids. Germline V gene data show CDR1 as LGHNT and CDR2 as FRNRAP. The CDR3 region has the DNA TGTGCTAGTGGTTTTAGAGATACGCAGTATTTT. Translated, it gives CASGFRDTQYF.

The V gene is TRBV5-1, the J gene TRBJ1-2; 8 positions agree with TRBD1. Germline CDR1 SGHRS, CDR2 YFSETQ. J gave up 4 bases and V 3 bases, and 8 bases lay outside the gene matches. This CDR3 region has 15 residues. The CDR3 reads CASSYDRGDPYGYTF. The CDR3, as DNA: TGCGCCAGCAGCTATGACAGGGGAGATCCCTATGGCTACACCTTC.

This chain uses TRBV6-4 with TRBJ2-3, with D uncertain. The V end was cut by 0 bases, the J end by 0 bases, with 10 bases between. The CDR3 covers 16 residues. The V gene's germline CDR1 is MRHNA and CDR2 SNTAGT. CDR3 sequence (DNA): TGTGCCAGCAGTGACTCCTACTATCCTAGCACAGATACGCAGTATTTT. Its protein product is CASSDSYYPSTDTQYF.

This clone was observed many times. The gene calls are TRBV7-2 and TRBJ2-7; weak D call: TRBD2 (7 bases). This CDR3 has 14 amino acids. The V and J ends lost 0 bases and 4 bases respectively, with 10 bases between them. Per germline, CDR1 SGHTA and CDR2 FQGNSA. The CDR3 coding sequence is TGTGCCAGCAGCTTAGCGGGGGGGCAATACGAGCAGTACTTC. It codes for CASSLAGGQYEQYF.

V gene TRBV29-1 combines with J gene TRBJ2-3, with 10 bases lining up with TRBD2. V dropped 7 bases and J dropped 3; count of bases not matched to a gene: 16. The length of the CDR3 is 17 residues. The germline V gene has CDR1 SQVTM and CDR2 ANQGSEA. The CDR3 loop reads CSAGRSGGARLTDTQYF. The CDR3 DNA reads as TGCAGCGCTGGGCGCAGCGGGGGGGCGAGATTAACAGATACGCAGTATTTT.

The chain couples TRBV28 to TRBJ1-2; D remains ambiguous. The CDR3 is 13 residues long. Trimming took 8 bases from V and 2 from J, leaving 12 bases between them. The germline V gene encodes CDR1 MDHEN and CDR2 SYDVKM. The CDR3 bases are TGTGCCAGCTTTATGTGGAGAAACTATGGCTACACCTTC. Amino acids: CASFMWRNYGYTF.

This chain joins TRBV12-5 and TRBJ2-5; TRBD2 is a possible D gene (6 bases). The CDR3 length is 15 residues. V was pared by 1 base and J by 3 bases, with 12 bases between. The V gene's germline CDR1 is LGHNT and CDR2 FRNRAP. This chain's CDR3 is CASGLGLGLKETQYF. The CDR3 DNA is TGTGCTAGTGGTTTGGGCCTGGGACTGAAAGAGACCCAGTACTTC.

This clone was observed a single time. The CDR3 DNA sequence: TGTGCCAGCAGCCCTCCCGGGACGGGGGTGGGCGAGCAGTACTTC. This gives the protein CASSPPGTGVGEQYF. This sequence joins TRBV28 and TRBJ2-7; possibly TRBD2 for D (6 bases). Germline V gives CDR1 MDHEN, CDR2 SYDVKM. The CDR3 totals 15 residues. Trimming removed 6 bases at V and 6 bases at J, with 21 bases between.

The V and J genes are TRBV7-2 and TRBJ2-7; 7 nucleotides agree with TRBD2. Per germline, CDR1 SGHTA and CDR2 FQGNSA. The J segment lost 2 bases and the V segment lost 4 bases, leaving 2 bases of the junction unmatched. The CDR3 is 13 residues long. CDR3 loop: CASSSGTTYEQYF. CDR3 nucleotides: TGTGCCAGCAGCTCCGGGACTACCTACGAGCAGTACTTC.

V is TRBV9 and J is TRBJ2-7, with 10 positions matching TRBD1. The CDR3 covers 15 residues. The ends lost 4 bases at V and 4 bases at J; junction bases unmatched: 8. CDR1 and CDR2 from the germline V gene are SGDLS and YYNGEE. The CDR3 DNA reads as TGTGCCAGCAGCCCCGACGGACAGGGGGAGTACGAGCAGTACTTC. Its protein is CASSPDGQGEYEQYF.

This clone was counted once. The chain uses TRBV27 and TRBJ2-1; 8 bases align to TRBD1. With 8 bases clipped from V and 8 bases from J, the junction kept 17 bases outside the gene matches. CDR1 and CDR2 (germline): MNHEY, SMNVEV (reference sequence). There are 16 residues in the CDR3. The chain's CDR3 is CASSPADRGLWDEQFF. The CDR3 nucleotides are TGTGCCAGCTCCCCCGCCGACAGGGGCCTTTGGGATGAGCAGTTCTTC.

The chain has TRBV19 and TRBJ2-3; 11 bases align to TRBD2. The V gene's germline CDR1 is LNHDA and CDR2 SQIVND (reference sequence). The ends lost 4 bases at V and 1 base at J; junction bases unmatched: 1. The CDR3 has 15 residues. The CDR3 nucleotides read TGTGCCAGTAGTAAACTAGCGGGAGGCACAGATACGCAGTATTTT. This codes for CASSKLAGGTDTQYF.